These 31 T cell receptor beta chains share one sample of origin, sequenced in a study of identifying expanded T cells in peripheral blood. Assay used: immunoSEQ multiplex PCR; TCRdb lists only in-frame clones, some missing. Of roughly 92,000 clones in the sample, 88% were seen once. The sample was blood. These receptors originate from a person aged 18 to 70 in good health.

This rearrangement joins TRBV6-5 to TRBJ1-2, with 7 nucleotides matching TRBD1. Germline V CDR1 and CDR2: MNHEY, SVGAGI. The J segment lost 1 base and the V segment lost 0 bases, leaving 5 bases of the junction unmatched. This CDR3 contains 16 residues. Here the CDR3 DNA reads TGTGCCAGCAGTTACTCTGGGGCAGGGGGTAACTATGGCTACACCTTC. It is translated as CASSYSGAGGNYGYTF.

The chain has TRBV6-5 and TRBJ2-7; TRBD2 aligns across 7 bases. The germline V gene has CDR1 MNHEY and CDR2 SVGAGI. V shed 5 bases and J 6 bases; nucleotides not matched to a gene: 7. The CDR3 has 13 amino acids. CDR3 coding DNA: TGTGCCAGCAGTGTGAGCGGGGATCGCGAGCAGTACTTC. Translated: CASSVSGDREQYF.

The CDR3 bases are TGTGCCAGCAGCCCCCAGGGTTCGGGCAATCAGCCCCAGCATTTT. Protein sequence: CASSPQGSGNQPQHF. The chain links TRBV7-9 to TRBJ1-5; D perhaps matches TRBD1 (5 bases). CDR1 is SEHNR, CDR2 FQNEAQ, per germline (reference sequence). The CDR3 extends over 15 amino acids. V was clipped by 5 bases and J by 2 bases, with 13 bases between them.

This clone came up a few times. V and J are TRBV6-6 and TRBJ2-5; 8 nucleotides line up with TRBD1. This CDR3 is built from 14 residues. From germline, CDR1 is MNHNY and CDR2 SVGAGI (reference sequence). The ends lost 5 bases at V and 2 bases at J; junction bases unmatched: 4. The CDR3 sequence: CASSPTGGQETQYF. In nucleotides, the CDR3 is TGTGCCAGCAGTCCCACAGGGGGACAAGAGACCCAGTACTTC.

The chain joins TRBV5-1 to TRBJ2-1; the D gene is possibly TRBD1 (6 bases). The CDR3 contains 14 residues. Germline assignment: CDR1 SGHRS and CDR2 YFSETQ. Trimming removed 3 bases from V and 5 bases from J, with 12 bases in between. The CDR3 spells CASSSGEMNNEQFF. The CDR3 DNA reads TGCGCCAGCAGCTCAGGGGAAATGAACAATGAGCAGTTCTTC.

This chain uses TRBV7-2 with TRBJ1-2; TRBD1 matches 11 bases. The V and J ends lost 4 bases and 7 bases, in that order; junction bases with no gene match: 8. The germline V gene encodes CDR1 SGHTA and CDR2 FQGNSA. The CDR3 has 15 amino acids. CDR3 sequence: CASSSMGQGVGGYTF. CDR3 nucleotides: TGTGCCAGCAGCTCAATGGGACAGGGGGTGGGTGGCTACACCTTC.

The V gene is TRBV7-2, the J gene TRBJ2-1; D may be TRBD2 (6 bases). V was clipped by 5 bases and J by 8 bases, with 22 bases between them. In germline, CDR1 is SGHTA, CDR2 FQGNSA. The CDR3 runs 16 residues. CDR3 DNA sequence: TGTGCCAGCAGCCAACGACCGGGCTTTACGGGGGATGAGCAGTTCTTC. Its translation: CASSQRPGFTGDEQFF.

This clone occurred once. This rearrangement joins TRBV7-4 to TRBJ2-7; the match to TRBD2 covers 7 bases. The CDR3 covers 17 residues. V dropped 4 bases and J dropped 2; count of bases not matched to a gene: 14. From germline, CDR1 is SGHVT and CDR2 SQSDAQ. This CDR3 reads CASSWLGAGNQAYEQYF. CDR3 in DNA: TGTGCCAGCAGCTGGCTTGGAGCGGGAAACCAAGCCTACGAGCAGTACTTC.

A few counts support this clone. The chain uses TRBV9 and TRBJ1-2; D gene uncertain. V lost 4 bases, J lost 6 bases, and 13 bases lay in between. The CDR3 is made up of 13 amino acids. CDR1 is SGDLS, CDR2 YYNGEE, per germline. The CDR3 DNA follows: TGTGCCAGCAGCCGTACGTTGACGGATGGCTACACCTTC. Translating it yields CASSRTLTDGYTF.

J is TRBJ2-7 and V is TRBV7-2; maybe TRBD1 (6 bases). V was clipped by 3 bases and J by 1 base, with 10 bases between them. The CDR3 spans 14 residues. Per germline, CDR1 SGHTA and CDR2 FQGNSA. CDR3 sequence (DNA): TGTGCCAGCAGCTTGGACAGAACTTCCTACGAGCAGTACTTC. Translated: CASSLDRTSYEQYF. The full variable domain, completed using reference TRBV7-2 and TRBJ2-7, is GAGVSQSPSNKVTEKGKDVELRCDPISGHTALYWYRQSLGQGLEFLIYFQGNSAPDKSGLPSDRFSAERTGGSVSTLTIQRTQQEDSAVYLCASSLDRTSYEQYFGPGTRLTVT.

The chain combines TRBV28 with TRBJ1-2; D possibly corresponds to TRBD1 (6 bases). The V end was cut by 5 bases, the J end by 6 bases, with 16 bases between. This CDR3 contains 14 residues. Germline values: CDR1 MDHEN, CDR2 SYDVKM. The CDR3 loop reads CASSTAGAPDGYTF. CDR3 nucleotide sequence: TGTGCCAGCAGTACCGCAGGGGCGCCTGATGGCTACACCTTC.

This chain joins TRBV11-2 and TRBJ1-1; no clear D gene. Germline CDR1 is SGHAT and CDR2 is FQNNGV. Trimming took off 3 bases at V and 11 bases at J, with 16 bases between the two ends. The CDR3 runs 13 residues. CDR3 DNA: TGTGCCAGCAGCTTTTCCCGGGCTCTGGGGGCTTTCTTT. It translates to CASSFSRALGAFF.

This CDR3 reads CASSPALLNTEAFF. DNA of the CDR3: TGTGCCAGCTCACCAGCTTTGCTGAACACTGAAGCTTTCTTT. V and J are TRBV18 and TRBJ1-1; no definite D call. Germline-derived CDR1 and CDR2 are KGHSH and LQKENI. V was clipped by 2 bases and J by 0 bases, with 7 bases between them. There are 14 residues in the CDR3.

This clone appeared a single time. In the same sample, other DNA sequences code for this CDR3. This chain joins TRBV6-5 and TRBJ1-2; 8 nucleotides line up with TRBD1. From germline, CDR1 is MNHEY and CDR2 SVGAGI. The CDR3 loop spans 12 amino acids. The V segment lost 6 bases and the J segment 4 bases; nucleotides outside the gene matches: 1. CDR3 protein: CASSGQGYGYTF. For the CDR3, the DNA is TGTGCCAGCAGCGGACAGGGCTATGGCTACACCTTC.

The chain joins TRBV9 to TRBJ2-5; 8 bases fit TRBD2. The trim removed 4 bases at V and 2 bases at J, leaving 10 bases unmatched. The CDR3 contains 16 residues. Germline values: CDR1 SGDLS, CDR2 YYNGEE. Here the CDR3 reads CASSPRTSPPQETQYF. Here the CDR3 DNA reads TGTGCCAGCAGCCCCCGGACTAGCCCTCCGCAAGAGACCCAGTACTTC.

J is TRBJ1-4 and V is TRBV7-2; D is unresolved. This CDR3 is 16 amino acids long. The V end was cut by 1 base, the J end by 4 bases, with 13 bases between. Germline values: CDR1 SGHTA, CDR2 FQGNSA. The CDR3 coding sequence is TGTGCCAGCAGCTTAGTTTCGTCCAGGAGTAATGAAAAACTGTTTTTT. This codes for CASSLVSSRSNEKLFF.

The gene calls are TRBV7-2 and TRBJ2-1; no firm D call. CDR1 is SGHTA and CDR2 is FQGNSA in the germline V gene. There are 11 residues in the CDR3. V was clipped by 0 bases and J by 10 bases, with 4 bases between them. The CDR3 coding sequence is TGTGCCAGCAGCTTAGCGTGGGAGCAGTTCTTC. Its translation: CASSLAWEQFF.

The J gene is TRBJ1-4, the V gene TRBV5-1, with D tentatively TRBD1 (6 bases). From germline, CDR1 is SGHRS and CDR2 YFSETQ. The CDR3 spans 15 residues. The germline V and J ends were trimmed by 4 bases and 6 bases, with 16 bases remaining between them. CDR3 loop: CASSPLGGSDEKLFF. CDR3 DNA: TGCGCCAGCAGCCCGCTCGGGGGCTCGGATGAAAAACTGTTTTTT.

CDR3 protein: CAWSGNSQSNQPQHF. In nucleotides, the CDR3 is TGTGCCTGGAGCGGTAACTCTCAAAGCAATCAGCCCCAGCATTTT. This rearrangement joins TRBV30 to TRBJ1-5; D call uncertain. Trimming removed 3 bases from V and 1 base from J, with 13 bases in between. Looked up from germline, CDR1 is GTSNPN and CDR2 is SVGIG (reference sequence). CDR3 length equals 15 residues.

J is TRBJ1-2 and V is TRBV7-2; 8 nucleotides agree with TRBD1. The germline V gene encodes CDR1 SGHTA and CDR2 FQGNSA. Germline trimming cut 5 bases from V and 6 bases from J; bases unmatched to any gene: 2. CDR3 length: 12 amino acids. In nucleotides, the CDR3 is TGTGCCAGCAGCAAGACAGGGGATGGCTACACCTTC. Translation: CASSKTGDGYTF.

V is TRBV5-1 and J is TRBJ1-4; a weak D match, TRBD1 (5 bases). Between the trimmed V and J ends, which lost 5 bases and 5 bases, there was a span of 13 bases. The length of the CDR3 is 14 residues. Germline V gene lookup returns CDR1 SGHRS and CDR2 YFSETQ. CDR3 amino acids: CASSWGPGNEKLFF. CDR3 nucleotide sequence: TGCGCCAGCAGTTGGGGACCCGGGAATGAAAAACTGTTTTTT.

This rearrangement joins TRBV7-9 to TRBJ1-2; D not certain. V was shortened by 5 bases and J by 8 bases, with 15 bases between the two germline ends. CDR3 length: 13 residues. Germline-derived CDR1 and CDR2 are SEHNR and FQNEAQ (reference sequence). CDR3 nucleotide sequence: TGTGCCAGCAGCGAAAACCATGCCGTGGGCTACACCTTC. Translation gives CASSENHAVGYTF.

V gene TRBV4-1 combines with J gene TRBJ1-4, with 8 nucleotides matching TRBD1. Germline CDR1 is MGHRA and CDR2 is YSYEKL. This CDR3 spans 20 amino acids. With 5 bases clipped from V and 8 bases from J, the junction kept 25 bases outside the gene matches. CDR3 DNA sequence: TGCGCCAGCAGCATATCGAATCGTAAAAGCATGGGACAGGACGGAGAAAAACTGTTTTTT. This codes for CASSISNRKSMGQDGEKLFF.

This chain connects TRBV6-6 to TRBJ2-1; tentatively, D is TRBD2 (5 bases). The germline gives CDR1 MNHNY, CDR2 SVGAGI (reference sequence). The CDR3 contains 14 residues. The germline V and J ends were trimmed by 2 bases and 0 bases, with 5 bases remaining between them. CDR3 amino acids: CASSYRDSYNEQFF. The CDR3 DNA is TGTGCCAGCAGTTACCGGGACTCCTACAATGAGCAGTTCTTC.

V usage is TRBV29-1 and J usage is TRBJ2-5, with D maybe TRBD2 (6 bases). V was shortened by 7 bases and J by 2 bases, with 20 bases between the two germline ends. Looked up from germline, CDR1 is SQVTM and CDR2 is ANQGSEA. This CDR3 has 15 residues. The CDR3 DNA is TGCAGCGCCCGGGGACTCAAAATGCCACAAGAGACCCAGTACTTC. This encodes CSARGLKMPQETQYF.

This chain uses TRBV7-2 with TRBJ2-7; TRBD1 matches 9 bases. J gave up 5 bases and V 5 bases, and 10 bases lay outside the gene matches. The CDR3 runs to 15 residues. Germline CDR1 and CDR2: SGHTA and FQGNSA. CDR3 bases: TGTGCCAGCAGCAGAGTGGGGACAGGGCTCGACGAGCAGTACTTC. Protein sequence: CASSRVGTGLDEQYF.

The V call is TRBV19, the J call TRBJ1-5; TRBD1 agrees at 10 bases. Germline V gene sequence: CDR1 LNHDA, CDR2 SQIVND (reference sequence). V lost 5 bases, J lost 7 bases, and 5 bases stayed unmatched. This CDR3 is 14 amino acids long. The CDR3 here is CASSQTGGRQPQHF. CDR3 coding DNA: TGTGCCAGTAGTCAGACAGGGGGCAGACAGCCCCAGCATTTT.

The chain combines TRBV7-8 with TRBJ2-5; TRBD2 matches at 10 bases. CDR3 length: 14 amino acids. Unmatched junction bases numbered 11, after V lost 11 bases and J lost 5 bases. The germline CDR1 and CDR2 sequences are SGHVS and FQNEAQ. The CDR3 here is CACTSGGAGETQYF. In DNA form, the CDR3 reads TGTGCCTGCACGAGCGGGGGGGCCGGGGAGACCCAGTACTTC.

The chain is built from TRBV4-1 and TRBJ2-7, with a tentative D call TRBD1 (6 bases). Germline V gene sequence: CDR1 MGHRA, CDR2 YSYEKL. This CDR3 comprises 13 residues. Trimming shortened V by 1 base and J by 6 bases, and 10 bases separated the two germline ends. The chain's CDR3 is CASSQGARGEQYF. Here the CDR3 DNA reads TGCGCCAGCAGCCAAGGTGCCAGGGGCGAGCAGTACTTC.

This chain links TRBV5-1 with TRBJ1-2; D is ambiguous. CDR3 length: 12 residues. Deletions cut 3 bases from V and 7 bases from J, with 10 bases between. Germline assignment: CDR1 SGHRS and CDR2 YFSETQ. The CDR3 loop is CASSSDTFGYTF. In nucleotides, the CDR3 is TGCGCCAGCAGCTCCGACACTTTTGGCTACACCTTC.

This clone has a single count. The chain links TRBV7-8 to TRBJ1-3; D uncertain. Germline CDR1 SGHVS, CDR2 FQNEAQ. V gave up 2 bases and J gave up 0 bases, with 8 bases separating them. The CDR3 has 15 amino acids. CDR3 sequence: CASSLIINSGNTIYF. In DNA, the CDR3 is TGTGCCAGCAGCTTAATAATCAACTCTGGAAACACCATATATTTT.